This TCR beta chain was sequenced during a study of cytomegalovirus exposure and HLA in healthy donors. Study details: The Caucasian-associated ancestry cluster held around four fifths of around 380 genotyped donors. General study points: TRBV6-2, TRBV6-3 and other indistinguishable V segments were excluded. Per published accounts, TCR beta sequences correctly predicted the HLA-A and HLA-B alleles of most subjects. By HLA locus, TCR association rates varied in a later analysis, with DRB1 showing the most and HLA-C the fewest.

Primers: 60 Vbeta forward and 13 Jbeta reverse. TCRdb's copy holds only in-frame clones and misses some; the assay was immunoSEQ multiplex PCR. The sample records 60,000 to 90,000 clones, 60% to 70% being singletons. Concerning this clone: What it binds is unknown.

Germline V gene sequence: CDR1 SEHNR, CDR2 FQNEAQ (reference sequence). The CDR3 covers 14 residues. V shed 1 base and J shed 5 bases, with 12 bases lying between them. The chain joins TRBV7-9 to TRBJ2-7; possibly TRBD2 for D (6 bases). The sequence was collected from a man aged 35 to 55 in good health and CMV-seropositive. The sequenced material came from PBMCs. The CDR3 protein is CASSLGAGWDEQYF. The CDR3 nucleotides are TGTGCCAGCAGCTTAGGGGCGGGATGGGACGAGCAGTACTTC.